This paragraph covers one T cell receptor (beta chain) sequence. Its antigen is not identified. This specimen belongs to a study of shared clonotypes between healthy human individuals. General study findings and limits: Represented diversity, genetic and exposure-history alike, was limited by few donors.

Assay runs were performed at deep level. Measured with immunoSEQ multiplex PCR; TCRdb has only the in-frame clones, and not every one. The sample contains roughly 720,000 clones, about 90% of which appear only once. This CDR3 region has 16 residues. The V and J ends lost 6 bases and 2 bases respectively, with 20 bases between them. From germline, CDR1 is LNHDA and CDR2 SQIVND (reference sequence). The chain links TRBV19 to TRBJ2-7, with a possible D match to TRBD2 (5 bases). The receptor was derived from a man in his late teens or twenties in good health. Some clones in this sample may be carry-over from other donors' samples. The sample taken for sequencing was memory CD8+ T cells from PBMCs. The subset denotes: CD45RO+ cells pooled with CCR7-negative TemRA cells. CDR3 sequence (DNA): TGTGCCAGTAGCCCGCGGGCGGGCGGGCTCCCCTACGAGCAGTACTTC. Its protein is CASSPRAGGLPYEQYF.